Presented here are 30 T cell receptor beta chains from one specimen sequenced in a study of control samples from healthy donors and cancer patients. The protocol was immunoSEQ multiplex PCR, while the TCRdb copy is restricted to in-frame clones and leaves out a portion. The data contain about 180,000 clones, roughly 89% of them singletons. The sequenced sample consisted of blood. These receptors came from a woman between 45 and 60 years old in good health.

This rearrangement joins TRBV6-6 to TRBJ2-5, with 8 bases matching TRBD2. The V and J ends lost 0 bases and 4 bases, in that order; junction bases with no gene match: 7. The CDR3 extends over 16 amino acids. Germline V CDR1 and CDR2: MNHNY, SVGAGI (reference sequence). In DNA, the CDR3 is TGTGCCAGCAGTTACTCTAGCGGGGTGTCCTTAGAGACCCAGTACTTC. It specifies CASSYSSGVSLETQYF.

The CDR3 here is CASSLQQGSYEQYF. DNA of the CDR3: TGTGCCAGCAGCTTACAACAGGGTTCCTACGAGCAGTACTTC. V and J are TRBV7-9 and TRBJ2-7; D is possibly TRBD1 (6 bases). This CDR3 has 14 amino acids. Germline lookup yields CDR1 SEHNR and CDR2 FQNEAQ (reference sequence). Deletions cut 2 bases from V and 1 base from J, with 9 bases between.

This clone was recorded once. The V gene is TRBV6-2 or TRBV6-3, the J gene TRBJ1-3; D not resolved. Trimming cost V 4 bases and J 1 base, with 11 bases left between them. Germline values: CDR1 MNHEY, CDR2 SVGEGT. The CDR3 contains 15 residues. The CDR3 nucleotides read TGTGCCAGCAGTTTTTCCGCGGAATCTGGAAACACCATATATTTT. Translating it yields CASSFSAESGNTIYF.

This clone has at least ten counts. This chain joins TRBV19 and TRBJ1-5, with 8 positions matching TRBD1. V shed 4 bases and J 4 bases; nucleotides not matched to a gene: 9. Germline loops: CDR1 LNHDA, CDR2 SQIVND (reference sequence). The CDR3 sequence is 16 residues long. The CDR3 DNA is TGTGCCAGTAGTACCCCCTGGACAGGGAAAAATCAGCCCCAGCATTTT. It encodes CASSTPWTGKNQPQHF.

In this sample, this clone turned up a few times. The chain links TRBV25-1 to TRBJ1-5; 8 positions match TRBD1. The CDR3 loop spans 18 amino acids. Germline lookup yields CDR1 MGHDK and CDR2 SYGVNS. J gave up 5 bases and V 1 base, and 13 bases lay outside the gene matches. Written as DNA, the CDR3 is TGTGCCAGCAGTGAATCCTTGGTTTTGGGACAGGCCCATCAGCCCCAGCATTTT. It specifies CASSESLVLGQAHQPQHF.

The chain uses TRBV2 and TRBJ1-2; tentative D call: TRBD1 (6 bases). V lost 6 bases and J 3 bases, leaving 11 bases between the germline ends. CDR1 and CDR2 (germline): SNHLY, FYNNEI. This CDR3 has 13 residues. The CDR3 protein is CASRKDRDYGYTF. In DNA form, the CDR3 reads TGTGCCAGCAGAAAGGACAGAGACTATGGCTACACCTTC. Complete variable domain (other parts from reference TRBV2 and TRBJ1-2): EPEVTQTPSHQVTQMGQEVILRCVPISNHLYFYWYRQILGQKVEFLVSFYNNEISEKSEIFDDQFSVERPDGSNFTLKIRSTKLEDSAMYFCASRKDRDYGYTFGSGTRLTVV.

With respect to this clone: At one boundary the junction diverges from the germline segment, which might be a read error. V usage is TRBV4-3 and J usage is TRBJ1-1; D might be TRBD1 (5 bases). The CDR3 contains 12 residues. Germline values: CDR1 LGHNA, CDR2 YSLEER. The chain's CDR3 is CASSQGSRQIQF. The CDR3 DNA follows: TGCGCCAGCAGCCAAGGTAGTCGACAGATTCAATTT.

The chain carries TRBV19 and TRBJ2-1; D may be TRBD2 (6 bases). The CDR3 spans 14 residues. Germline V gene sequence: CDR1 LNHDA, CDR2 SQIVND (reference sequence). V was cut by 4 bases and J by 4 bases, with 11 bases left in between. CDR3: CASSRGEWYNEQFF. The CDR3 DNA reads TGTGCCAGTAGTAGGGGGGAGTGGTACAATGAGCAGTTCTTC.

V gene TRBV19 combines with J gene TRBJ2-1, with D unclear. The CDR3 extends over 12 amino acids. V was trimmed by 6 bases and J by 8 bases, leaving 11 bases between them. CDR1 and CDR2 (germline): LNHDA, SQIVND (reference sequence). The DNA of the CDR3 is TGTGCCAGTAGCGGGCCGTGGGATGAGCAGTTCTTC. Translating it yields CASSGPWDEQFF.

The chain joins TRBV3-1 (or the pseudogene TRBV3-2) to TRBJ2-7, with 10 positions matching TRBD2. Trimming at V came to 3 bases and at J to 0 bases, leaving 5 bases not matched to a gene. This CDR3 contains 16 residues. CDR1 and CDR2 (germline): LGHDT, YNNKEL (reference sequence). CDR3 in amino acids: CASSQNLAGVSYEQYF. DNA of the CDR3: TGTGCCAGCAGCCAGAATCTAGCGGGGGTCTCCTACGAGCAGTACTTC.

The chain links TRBV7-9 to TRBJ1-3, with unresolved D. Germline CDR1 and CDR2: SEHNR and FQNEAQ (reference sequence). V was shortened by 3 bases and J by 0 bases, with 9 bases between the two germline ends. The CDR3 loop spans 15 amino acids. As DNA, the CDR3 is TGTGCCAGCAGCTTGGTGCCGAACTCTGGAAACACCATATATTTT. Translation gives CASSLVPNSGNTIYF.

In this sample, this clone turned up once. The rearrangement joins TRBV5-6 to TRBJ1-1, with D unclear. Trimming left V 0 bases short and J 1 base short, with 13 bases between. Germline V gene data show CDR1 as SGHDT and CDR2 as YYEEEE. CDR3 size: 16 residues. Here the CDR3 DNA reads TGTGCCAGCAGCTTGGATATTACCATACAGAACACTGAAGCTTTCTTT. Translating gives CASSLDITIQNTEAFF.

The chain links TRBV9 to TRBJ1-1; 8 bases line up with TRBD1. The germline CDR1 and CDR2 sequences are SGDLS and YYNGEE. CDR3 length: 17 amino acids. V lost 0 bases, J lost 4 bases, and 11 bases stayed unmatched. CDR3 DNA sequence: TGTGCCAGCAGCGTAGATAATAAGATAGGACAGGGCACTGAAGCTTTCTTT. It encodes CASSVDNKIGQGTEAFF.

The V gene is TRBV30, the J gene TRBJ2-3; 8 nucleotides match TRBD2. The germline gives CDR1 GTSNPN, CDR2 SVGIG (reference sequence). V trimming: 5 bases; J trimming: 5 bases; junction bases outside the gene matches: 12. This CDR3 region has 15 residues. DNA for the CDR3: TGTGCCTGGGCAATGGGCGGGGGGACGATAGATACGCAGTATTTT. Amino acid sequence: CAWAMGGGTIDTQYF.

In its sample, this clone was seen once. The chain joins TRBV12-3 or TRBV12-4 to TRBJ1-1; no reliable D call. Between the trimmed V and J ends, which lost 3 bases and 4 bases, there was a span of 9 bases. The CDR3 is 13 amino acids. CDR3 in DNA: TGTGCCAGCAGTTTCAAGGTAGCCACTGAAGCTTTCTTT. Its translation is CASSFKVATEAFF.

The chain recombines TRBV10-3 with TRBJ1-5, with 9 positions matching TRBD1. This CDR3 contains 15 residues. The ends lost 2 bases at V and 4 bases at J; junction bases unmatched: 3. The germline V gene encodes CDR1 ENHRY and CDR2 SYGVKD. The chain's CDR3 is CAISERQGENQPQHF. The CDR3 region has the DNA TGTGCCATCAGTGAGCGACAGGGGGAAAATCAGCCCCAGCATTTT.

The rearrangement uses TRBV6-2 or TRBV6-3 and TRBJ1-5; D possibly corresponds to TRBD1 (6 bases). Trimming took off 5 bases at V and 3 bases at J, with 14 bases between the two ends. This CDR3 has 15 amino acids. Germline CDR1 reads MNHEY; CDR2 reads SVGEGT. CDR3 region: CASSPMGHSNQPQHF. The CDR3 coding sequence is TGTGCCAGCAGTCCCATGGGACACTCCAATCAGCCCCAGCATTTT.

V is TRBV5-4 and J is TRBJ2-5; the match to TRBD2 covers 12 bases. Germline V gene lookup returns CDR1 SGHNT and CDR2 YYREEE (reference sequence). This CDR3 region has 15 residues. Unmatched junction bases numbered 4, after V lost 4 bases and J lost 3 bases. The CDR3 bases are TGTGCCAGCAGCGGTGGACTAGCGGGAAAAGAGACCCAGTACTTC. This translates into CASSGGLAGKETQYF.

The chain links TRBV19 to TRBJ2-7; D gene unclear. Germline V gene sequence: CDR1 LNHDA, CDR2 SQIVND (reference sequence). This CDR3 spans 11 amino acids. Trimming left V 4 bases short and J 3 bases short, with 4 bases between. CDR3 coding DNA: TGTGCCAGTAGTAGGGGCTACGAGCAGTACTTC. Its translation: CASSRGYEQYF.

This chain joins TRBV19 and TRBJ2-1, with 8 nucleotides matching TRBD1. V dropped 2 bases and J dropped 0; count of bases not matched to a gene: 3. CDR1 and CDR2 from the germline V gene are LNHDA and SQIVND (reference sequence). The CDR3 sequence is 16 residues long. The chain's CDR3 is CASSITQGASYNEQFF. The CDR3 bases are TGTGCCAGTAGTATAACGCAGGGGGCCTCCTACAATGAGCAGTTCTTC.

This sequence joins TRBV6-2 or TRBV6-3 and TRBJ1-2; weak D call: TRBD1 (6 bases). The germline CDR1 and CDR2 sequences are MNHEY and SVGEGT. V lost 5 bases, J lost 8 bases, and 15 bases lay in between. The CDR3 runs 13 residues. The CDR3 nucleotides are TGTGCCAGCAGTCCACAGGGACTGCGAGGCTACACCTTC. Protein sequence: CASSPQGLRGYTF.

The chain uses TRBV5-1 and TRBJ2-5; D may match TRBD1 or TRBD2 (7 bases each). Germline V CDR1 and CDR2: SGHRS, YFSETQ. The V end lost 4 bases, the J end lost 5 bases, and 15 bases lay between the germline ends. The CDR3 extends over 14 amino acids. The CDR3 region is CASSPQGGGETQYF. As DNA, the CDR3 is TGCGCCAGCAGCCCCCAGGGGGGAGGGGAGACCCAGTACTTC.

Here the CDR3 reads CASSPALDNQPQHF. The CDR3 DNA follows: TGTGCCAGCAGTCCGGCCTTGGACAATCAGCCCCAGCATTTT. This rearrangement joins TRBV9 to TRBJ1-5; D gene unclear. The CDR3 runs 14 residues. The germline CDR1 and CDR2 sequences are SGDLS and YYNGEE. V was cut by 5 bases and J by 3 bases, with 12 bases left in between.

The chain combines TRBV30 with TRBJ2-2; no clear D. The CDR3 totals 16 residues. Germline loops: CDR1 GTSNPN, CDR2 SVGIG (reference sequence). Deletions cut 1 base from V and 5 bases from J, with 17 bases between. The DNA for the CDR3 is TGTGCCTGGAGTGGGGCTCCAGTCCCCGGGACCGGGGAGCTGTTTTTT. This translates into CAWSGAPVPGTGELFF. Complete variable domain (other parts from reference TRBV30 and TRBJ2-2): SQTIHQWPATLVQPVGSPLSLECTVEGTSNPNLYWYRQAAGRGLQLLFYSVGIGQISSEVPQNLSASRPQDRQFILSSKKLLLSDSGFYLCAWSGAPVPGTGELFFGEGSRLTVL.

The rearrangement links TRBV10-3 to TRBJ2-3, with 9 bases aligning to TRBD2. J lost 1 base, V lost 5 bases, and 7 bases had no gene match. CDR1 and CDR2 (germline): ENHRY, SYGVKD. The CDR3 contains 16 residues. This CDR3 is CAISSLAGIGTDTQYF. CDR3 nucleotide sequence: TGTGCCATCAGTTCCCTAGCGGGAATAGGCACAGATACGCAGTATTTT.

The V call is TRBV5-4, the J call TRBJ1-2; D remains unclear. V was pared by 3 bases and J by 3 bases, with 18 bases between. CDR1 and CDR2 from the germline V gene are SGHNT and YYREEE (reference sequence). This CDR3 is built from 16 residues. In DNA form, the CDR3 reads TGTGCCAGCAGCTCGAGGAACCTCAGGAGCGACTATGGCTACACCTTC. Protein product: CASSSRNLRSDYGYTF.

V and J are TRBV9 and TRBJ1-1, with D tentatively TRBD1 (6 bases). The V end lost 0 bases, the J end lost 4 bases, and 13 bases lay between the germline ends. This CDR3 has 15 amino acids. Germline loops: CDR1 SGDLS, CDR2 YYNGEE. CDR3 residues: CASSVEGEGRTEAFF. DNA for the CDR3: TGTGCCAGCAGCGTAGAGGGGGAGGGACGCACTGAAGCTTTCTTT.

This chain connects TRBV2 to TRBJ2-1; 7 nucleotides match TRBD2. With V trimmed by 6 bases and J by 5 bases, 4 bases remained unmatched. This CDR3 contains 13 residues. Looked up from germline, CDR1 is SNHLY and CDR2 is FYNNEI. The CDR3 region is CASSGGRNNEQFF. The DNA for the CDR3 is TGTGCCAGCAGCGGGGGGAGAAACAATGAGCAGTTCTTC. Combining the CDR3 with reference TRBV2 and TRBJ2-1 gives the whole variable domain EPEVTQTPSHQVTQMGQEVILRCVPISNHLYFYWYRQILGQKVEFLVSFYNNEISEKSEIFDDQFSVERPDGSNFTLKIRSTKLEDSAMYFCASSGGRNNEQFFGPGTRLTVL.

The gene calls are TRBV6-4 and TRBJ1-1; D not resolved. V was clipped by 4 bases and J by 1 base, with 7 bases between them. The CDR3 has 13 amino acids. Germline assignment: CDR1 MRHNA and CDR2 SNTAGT. In nucleotides, the CDR3 is TGTGCCAGCAGTGCAAAGGGGAACACTGAAGCTTTCTTT. It specifies CASSAKGNTEAFF.

This clone was observed a handful of times. The same CDR3 also results from other DNA sequences found in this sample. The chain joins TRBV5-6 to TRBJ2-7; no reliable D call. Germline CDR1 is SGHDT and CDR2 is YYEEEE. This CDR3 has 13 residues. V lost 2 bases to trimming and J lost 0 bases, with 6 bases between them. The CDR3 bases are TGTGCCAGCAGCTTAGGAAGCTCCTACGAGCAGTACTTC. Translated: CASSLGSSYEQYF.